This is a list of T cell receptor beta chains from one sample in a study of CD8 T cells in ankylosing spondylitis. One entry per CDR3 protein, called by TCRdb with MiXCR from the 5' RACE reads. The sample yields roughly 440,000 distinct CDR3 sequences, over 15% seen once. Sequenced: blood, either unsorted or a sorted T cell fraction (not recorded which). These receptors came from a male donor with ankylosing spondylitis. Each CDR3 is given with its conserved first and last residue. The D gene is left open where the match is weak. Some rows have no size entry. The others give once, few or many, or a class for an expanded clone.

TRBJ1-2 TRBV27 . . TGTGCCAGCAGTCCGAACTATGACTATGGCTACACCTTC CASSPNYDYGYTF
TRBJ1-2 TRBV2 . many TGTGCCAGCGAGCCTTTCGGGAACTATGGCTACACCTTC CASEPFGNYGYTF
TRBJ2-7 TRBV28 TRBD1 . TGTGCCAGCAGTTTATCGGACAGGGCTTCGTACGAGCAGTACTTC CASSLSDRASYEQYF
TRBJ2-4 TRBV6-2/TRBV6-3 TRBD1 few TGTGCCAGCAGTTACTCAATCGACAGGGGGCTAGACGTAGCCAAAAACATTCAGTACTTC CASSYSIDRGLDVAKNIQYF
TRBJ2-6 TRBV12-3/TRBV12-4 . few TGTGCCAGCAGGCCTAGCCCTGGGGCCAACGTCCTGACTTTC CASRPSPGANVLTF
TRBJ2-2 TRBV12-3/TRBV12-4 . few TGTGCCAGCAGGAACAAAGGGGCGCGCGTCGGCCCCGGGGAGCTGTTTTTT CASRNKGARVGPGELFF
TRBJ2-1 TRBV6-2/TRBV6-3 . . TGTGCCAGCAGCCCTCGGGTTAGCTCCTACAATGAGCAGTTCTTC CASSPRVSSYNEQFF
TRBJ2-2 TRBV7-2 . . . CASSPTERNRTPGSCFF
TRBJ1-4 TRBV3-1 TRBD1 . TGTGCCAGCAGCCCGCGGGACAGGGTGAATGAAAAACTGTTTTTT CASSPRDRVNEKLFF
TRBJ2-1 TRBV19 . few TGTGCCAGTAGTTCCCGGGACACGTCTGGAGGGGAGCAGTTCTTC CASSSRDTSGGEQFF
TRBJ2-7 TRBV12-3/TRBV12-4 TRBD1 . TGTGCCAGCAGTGTAGGAGGACAGGGTCAGTACTTC CASSVGGQGQYF
TRBJ2-2 TRBV19 . . TGTGCCAGTAGTGCGCGGGCTTGGACCGGGGAGCTGTTTTTT CASSARAWTGELFF
TRBJ2-5 TRBV3-1 . few TGTGCCAGCAGCCTTCCATCAGGGGGGGGGACCCAGTACTTC CASSLPSGGGTQYF
TRBJ2-7 TRBV5-1 TRBD1 few TGCGCCAGCAGCTTGGAGGATCGGGACAGGGGGAACGAGCAGTACTTC CASSLEDRDRGNEQYF
TRBJ1-1 TRBV5-1 TRBD1 many TGCGCCAGCAGCTTGGGTGGGACAGAGCTCACTGAAGCTTTCTTT CASSLGGTELTEAFF
TRBJ2-3 TRBV7-9 TRBD2 . TGTGCCAGCAGCATGACTAGCGGGAGTGGCACAGATACGCAGTATTTT CASSMTSGSGTDTQYF
TRBJ1-2 TRBV15 . many TGTGCCACCACTATAGGGGGGATTAACTATGGCTACACCTTC CATTIGGINYGYTF
TRBJ2-1 TRBV20-1 TRBD2 few TGCAGTGCTAGAGATGTCTTCCGAGCGGGAGGGGATTGGGCTGAGCAGTTCTTC CSARDVFRAGGDWAEQFF
TRBJ1-6 TRBV4-2 . . TGTGCCAGCAGCGCTGGGGTCCATAATTCACCCCTCCACTTT CASSAGVHNSPLHF
TRBJ2-1 TRBV10-3 . . TGTGCCATCAAGCAGCTAGATGAGCAGTTCTTC CAIKQLDEQFF
TRBJ2-3 TRBV7-9 . few TGTGCCAGCAGTTCACTAGTGACAGATACGCAGTATTTT CASSSLVTDTQYF
TRBJ2-7 TRBV10-3 . . TGTGCCACCCGAGAGGGTGGGGGAAGGAACGAGCAGTACTTC CATREGGGRNEQYF
TRBJ2-7 TRBV19 TRBD1 . TGTGCCAGTAGTATAGCTCCACAGGGGTCTGGCGACGAGCAGTACTTC CASSIAPQGSGDEQYF
TRBJ1-2 TRBV6-5 . few TGTGCCAGCAGTTATCCAGGGAGCTATGGCTACACCTTC CASSYPGSYGYTF
TRBJ2-7 TRBV6-5 . few TGTGCCAGCAGTTACTCGGAGGTCTCCTACGAGCAGTACTTC CASSYSEVSYEQYF
TRBJ1-5 TRBV12-5 . few TGTGCTAGTGGTTTGGCAGAAGCTAATCAGCCCCAGCATTTT CASGLAEANQPQHF
TRBJ2-7 TRBV20-1 TRBD2 few TGCAGTGCTAGGTCCAGCGGGAGGGCCACGGACGAGCAGTACTTC CSARSSGRATDEQYF
TRBJ1-1 TRBV7-3 . many TGTGCCAGCAGCTTCGGACAGAACTCGAGGGCTTTCTTT CASSFGQNSRAFF
TRBJ2-3 TRBV29-1 TRBD2 . TGCAGCGTTCGCCCGGCGGGGACTAGCGGGGGCACAGATACGCAGTATTTT CSVRPAGTSGGTDTQYF
TRBJ2-1 TRBV20-1 . few TGCAGTGCTAGAGATAACCCAAATGAGCAGTTCTTC CSARDNPNEQFF
TRBJ2-1 TRBV24-1 . many TGTGCCACCAGTGGCCCCCCTGGCTACAATGAGCAGTTCTTC CATSGPPGYNEQFF
TRBJ2-7 TRBV28 . few TGTGCCAGCTCCCTTTTAACAGGACTGACCAAGGGGCAGTACTTC CASSLLTGLTKGQYF
TRBJ1-2 TRBV6-2/TRBV6-3 . few TGTGCCGCGGGGGATGCCCCCTATGGCTACACCTTC CAAGDAPYGYTF
TRBJ2-2 TRBV5-1 TRBD2 . TGCGCCAGCAGTTCCGGACTAGCGGGGCCGCTAACCGGGGAGCTGTTTTTT CASSSGLAGPLTGELFF
TRBJ2-1 TRBV20-1 . . TGCAGTGCTAGAGACAGGACGGGCAATGAGCAGTTCTTC CSARDRTGNEQFF
TRBJ2-1 TRBV20-1 . few TGCAGTGCTAGAGATCCCGTTCACAATGAGCAGTTCTTC CSARDPVHNEQFF
TRBJ1-1 TRBV20-1 . few TGCAGTGCTACCTCGCTGGGTTTCGAAGCTTTCTTT CSATSLGFEAFF
TRBJ1-1 TRBV5-1 . many TGTGCCAGCAGCCTGGGACTTTCCATGAACACTGAAGCTTTCTTT CASSLGLSMNTEAFF
TRBJ1-2 TRBV3-1 . . TGTGCCAGCAGCCCACGCGGGGGGCGCGGTAGTGGCTACACCTTC CASSPRGGRGSGYTF
TRBJ2-1 TRBV7-2 TRBD2 many TGTGCCAGCAGCTTAAATAGCGGGGGTTTCTACAATGAGCAGTTCTTC CASSLNSGGFYNEQFF
TRBJ2-2 TRBV5-6 TRBD2 few TGTGCCAGCAGCTTGGATCGGCCGGGAGGTGTCGGGGAGCTGTTTTTT CASSLDRPGGVGELFF
TRBJ2-5 TRBV20-1 TRBD2 . TGCAGTGCTAGAGATCCTTCGAGCGGGGGGGCGGGGACCCAGTACTTC CSARDPSSGGAGTQYF
TRBJ2-7 TRBV9 . few TGTGCCAGCAGCGTAGGCGGGGATCCTACCTACGAGCAGTACTTC CASSVGGDPTYEQYF
TRBJ2-2 TRBV6-5 TRBD2 . TGTGCCAGCAGTTACGCCGACGGGAGGGCCCCCGGGGAGCTGTTTTTT CASSYADGRAPGELFF
TRBJ2-3 TRBV7-2 . few TGTGCCAGCAGCAAAGTTGGGACCACTAGCACAGATACGCAGTATTTT CASSKVGTTSTDTQYF
TRBJ1-1 TRBV12-3/TRBV12-4 TRBD1 . TGTGCCAGCAGTTTATATTCTTTAGGTAGGGGACAGACTAACACTGAAGCTTTCTTT CASSLYSLGRGQTNTEAFF
TRBJ1-3 TRBV12-3/TRBV12-4 . . TGTGCCAGCAGGCCAGGGACATCTGGAAACACCATATATTTT CASRPGTSGNTIYF
TRBJ2-7 TRBV20-1 TRBD2 . TGCAGTGCTCCCCAACTAGCGGGGGAATCCTACGAGCAGTACTTC CSAPQLAGESYEQYF
TRBJ2-5 TRBV5-1 . few TGCGCCAGCAGCTTCCAGGCATCCCAAGAGACCCAGTACTTC CASSFQASQETQYF
TRBJ2-1 TRBV24-1 . many TGTGCCACCAGTGATTTGCGTTGGAGAAACACCTACAATGAGCAGTTCTTC CATSDLRWRNTYNEQFF
TRBJ2-3 TRBV18 . few TGTGCCAGCTCACCAGGGGCAAGCACAGATACGCAGTATTTT CASSPGASTDTQYF
TRBJ2-1 TRBV28 . few TGTGCCAGCAGTTTCCCGGTTAGCTCCTACAATGAGCAGTTCTTC CASSFPVSSYNEQFF
TRBJ2-7 TRBV9 TRBD1 . TGTGCCAGCAGCCTAGGGATGGGGGCCAGGGGGTTGGACCGCTCCTACGAGCAGTACTTC CASSLGMGARGLDRSYEQYF
TRBJ1-1 TRBV5-1 . many TGCGCCAGCAGCGACAGACAGCGGGGAGGGTTCGCTGAAGCTTTCTTT CASSDRQRGGFAEAFF